This T cell receptor (beta chain) is drawn from a study of immune characterization of retroperitoneal liposarcoma. This clonotype rates as medium-sized. The CDR3 spans 12 residues. Germline CDR1 is SGHVS and CDR2 is FQNEAQ. V lost 5 bases, J lost 7 bases, and 11 bases lay in between. TCRdb reanalysed the PCR reads using MiXCR and keeps one entry per CDR3 protein. The sample records roughly 10,000 distinct CDR3 sequences, approximately 28% being singletons. This TCR came from a male donor with retroperitoneal liposarcoma. The chain couples TRBV7-8 to TRBJ1-1, with D possibly TRBD1 on 6 matching bases. Sequencing was done on a sample of tumor tissue. This CDR3 is CASSRDTDEAFF. Written as DNA, the CDR3 is TGTGCCAGCAGCCGGGACACAGATGAAGCTTTCTTT.